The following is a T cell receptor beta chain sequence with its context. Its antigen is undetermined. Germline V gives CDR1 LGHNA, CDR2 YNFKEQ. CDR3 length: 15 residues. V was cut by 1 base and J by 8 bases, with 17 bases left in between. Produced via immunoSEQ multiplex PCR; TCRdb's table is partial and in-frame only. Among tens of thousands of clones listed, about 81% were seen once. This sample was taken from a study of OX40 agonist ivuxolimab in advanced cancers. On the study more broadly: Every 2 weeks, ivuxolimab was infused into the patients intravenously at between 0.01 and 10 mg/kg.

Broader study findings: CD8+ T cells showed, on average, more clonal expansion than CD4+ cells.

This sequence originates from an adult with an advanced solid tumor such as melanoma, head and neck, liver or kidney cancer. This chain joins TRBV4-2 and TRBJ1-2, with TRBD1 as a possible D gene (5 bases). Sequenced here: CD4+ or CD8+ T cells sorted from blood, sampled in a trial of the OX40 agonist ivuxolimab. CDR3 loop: CASSQGVRGMEGYTF. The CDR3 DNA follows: TGTGCCAGCAGCCAAGGGGTGAGGGGCATGGAAGGCTACACCTTC.